This TCR beta chain stems from a study of T-cell memory formation after mild COVID-19. This clonotype showed up just a few times. TCRdb analysed the 5' RACE reads with MiXCR anew, one entry per CDR3 protein. Of a few hundred thousand distinct CDR3 sequences listed, 13% to 15% were seen once; the top ten hold over 20%. Germline V gene lookup returns CDR1 SGHVS and CDR2 FQNEAQ. The CDR3 covers 15 residues. V lost 5 bases and J lost 7; bases outside the gene matches: 12. V and J are TRBV7-8 and TRBJ2-5, with TRBD2 identical over 8 bases. The TCR sequence derives from a man aged 18 to 30 who had mild COVID-19 (a few samples of this study predate the infection). Cell type and time point are not known. Input material: PBMCs or a T cell subset sorted from them (not recorded which). The CDR3: CASSRGGGPGGTQYF. The CDR3 nucleotides are TGTGCCAGCAGCCGGGGGGGGGGCCCCGGTGGGACCCAGTACTTC. Combining the CDR3 with reference TRBV7-8 and TRBJ2-5 gives the whole variable domain GAGVSQSPRYKVAKRGQDVALRCDPISGHVSLFWYQQALGQGPEFLTYFQNEAQLDKSGLPSDRFFAERPEGSVSTLKIQRTQQEDSAVYLCASSRGGGPGGTQYFGPGTRLLVL.